This TCR beta chain was obtained from a study of control samples from healthy donors and cancer patients. This table comes from immunoSEQ multiplex PCR, and its TCRdb copy is limited to in-frame clones, with some not included. The data contain approximately 110,000 clones, about 80% of them singletons. Germline V lookup: CDR1 SEHNR, CDR2 FQNEAQ (reference sequence). V gave up 1 base and J gave up 5 bases, with 11 bases separating them. CDR3 length: 15 amino acids. The chain is built from TRBV7-9 and TRBJ2-2, with D unclear. Specimen: blood. This TCR derives from a woman aged 45-65 years in good health. CDR3 DNA sequence: TGTGCCAGCAGCTTAGTTAACACCCGGACCGGGGAGCTGTTTTTT. This sequence encodes CASSLVNTRTGELFF. Combining the CDR3 with reference TRBV7-9 and TRBJ2-2 gives the whole variable domain DTGVSQNPRHKITKRGQNVTFRCDPISEHNRLYWYRQTLGQGPEFLTYFQNEAQLEKSRLLSDRFSAERPKGSFSTLEIQRTEQGDSAMYLCASSLVNTRTGELFFGEGSRLTVL.